The clone carrying this TCR beta chain occurred a few times. Uncontrolled infections, pregnancy, lactation or other autoimmune diseases led to patient exclusion. This CDR3 region has 16 residues. V shed 0 bases and J shed 10 bases, with 21 bases lying between them. The germline gives CDR1 MGHRA, CDR2 YSYEKL. The record originates from a study of Graves' ophthalmopathy and Graves' hyperthyroidism. Amplification of the TCR beta CDR3 regions used RNA transcripts (as template). HTBI primers were employed in first-round RT-PCR, then a second-round multiplex PCR followed. One entry per CDR3 protein, called by TCRdb with MiXCR from the multiplex PCR reads. The sample carries over 650,000 distinct CDR3 sequences, 35% to 50% recorded once.

The TCR originated in an adult man with Graves' ophthalmopathy. Input material: peripheral blood. The J gene is TRBJ1-1, the V gene TRBV4-1; possibly TRBD1 for D (5 bases). CDR3 in DNA: TGCGCCAGCAGCCAAGAATTATCTGGCAGGGCCCTGGGAGCTTTCTTT. Amino acids: CASSQELSGRALGAFF.